This T cell receptor (beta chain) was sequenced during a study of T cells expressing NK-cell markers. Study at large: Eight donors were sequenced, seven testing HCMV-seropositive and one testing seronegative.

There are 15 residues in the CDR3. Germline-derived CDR1 and CDR2 are SGHNT and YYREEE (reference sequence). With UMIs, 5'RACE template switching was used to make TCR beta cDNA. From its re-call of the 5' RACE reads, TCRdb lists each CDR3 protein once, without DNA. The sample includes 300,000 to 450,000 distinct CDR3 sequences. This TCR was recovered from a man aged 18-75 years in good health. The specimen sequenced was blood T cells: a sorted CD56 or NKG2C T cell subset, CD4+ or CD8+ T cells, or bulk PBMC T cells (not recorded which). The V call is TRBV5-4, the J call TRBJ2-1. CDR3 amino acids: CASSWTSGLYNEQFF.